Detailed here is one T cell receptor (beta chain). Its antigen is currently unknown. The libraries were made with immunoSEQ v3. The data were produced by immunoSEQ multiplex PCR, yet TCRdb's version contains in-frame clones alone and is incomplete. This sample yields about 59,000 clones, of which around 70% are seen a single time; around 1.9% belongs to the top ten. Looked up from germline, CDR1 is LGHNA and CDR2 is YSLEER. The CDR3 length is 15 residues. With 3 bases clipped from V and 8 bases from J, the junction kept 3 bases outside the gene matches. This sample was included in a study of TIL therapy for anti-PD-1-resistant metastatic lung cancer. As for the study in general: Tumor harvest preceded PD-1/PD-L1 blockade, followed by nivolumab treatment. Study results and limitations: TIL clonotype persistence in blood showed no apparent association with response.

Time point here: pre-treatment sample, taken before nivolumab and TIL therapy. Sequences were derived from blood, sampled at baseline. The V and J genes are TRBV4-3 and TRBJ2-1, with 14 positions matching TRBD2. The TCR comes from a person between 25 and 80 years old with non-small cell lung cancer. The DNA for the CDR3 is TGCGCCAGCAGCCAGCGACTAGCGGGAGGGGATGAGCAGTTCTTC. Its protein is CASSQRLAGGDEQFF.